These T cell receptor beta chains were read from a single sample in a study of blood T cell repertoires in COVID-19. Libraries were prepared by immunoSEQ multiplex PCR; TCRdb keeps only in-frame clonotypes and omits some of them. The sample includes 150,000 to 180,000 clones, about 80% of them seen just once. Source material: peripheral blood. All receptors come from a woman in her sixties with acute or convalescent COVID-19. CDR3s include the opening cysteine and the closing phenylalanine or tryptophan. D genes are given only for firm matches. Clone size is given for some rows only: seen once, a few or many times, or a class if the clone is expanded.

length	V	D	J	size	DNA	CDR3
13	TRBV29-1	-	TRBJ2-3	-	TGCAGCGTTGAAGAGGAGACAGCAGTTACGCAGTATTTT	CSVEEETAVTQYF
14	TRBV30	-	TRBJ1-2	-	TGTGCCTGGAGTGGTCAGGGCATTGGCTATGGCTACACCTTC	CAWSGQGIGYGYTF
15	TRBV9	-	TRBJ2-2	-	TGTGCCAGCAGCGTTGACACCAGACCCACCGGGGAGCTGTTTTTT	CASSVDTRPTGELFF
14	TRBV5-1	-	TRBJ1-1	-	TGCGCCAGCAGCTTGGGACAGAGGAACACTGAAGCTTTCTTT	CASSLGQRNTEAFF
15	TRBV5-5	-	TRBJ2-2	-	TGTGCCAGCAGCGTTCAGGGGTTAGGCACCGGGGAGCTGTTTTTT	CASSVQGLGTGELFF
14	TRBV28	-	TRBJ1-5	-	TGTGCCAGCAGTTTATCCCAGGGAAATCAGCCCCAGCATTTT	CASSLSQGNQPQHF
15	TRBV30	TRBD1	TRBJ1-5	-	TGTGCCTGGAGTCACGCTGGAGGGGGCGGTCAGCCCCAGCATTTT	CAWSHAGGGGQPQHF
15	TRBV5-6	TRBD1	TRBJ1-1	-	TGTGCCAGCAGCTTGGGTGGGGACAGTCGAGCAAAAGCTTTCTTT	CASSLGGDSRAKAFF
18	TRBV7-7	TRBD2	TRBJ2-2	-	TGTGCCAGCAGCCCCCGGACTAGCGGGGGGGCGGGCACCGGGGAGCTGTTTTTT	CASSPRTSGGAGTGELFF
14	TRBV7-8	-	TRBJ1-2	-	TGTGCCAGCAGCTTAGCAACACAGTACTATGGCTACACCTTC	CASSLATQYYGYTF
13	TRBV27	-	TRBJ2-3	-	TGTGCCACCAGGGGACAAGGGACCGATACGCAGTATTTT	CATRGQGTDTQYF
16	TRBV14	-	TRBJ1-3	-	TGTGCCAGCAGCCCTCGGGGGGCTCGCTCTGGAAACACCATATATTTT	CASSPRGARSGNTIYF
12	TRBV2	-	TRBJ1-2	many	TGTGCCAGCAGGGAGGGATCCTTTGGCTACACCTTC	CASREGSFGYTF
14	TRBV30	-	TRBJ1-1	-	TGTGCCTGGAGTGGGGGACACCCGAACACTGAAGCTTTCTTT	CAWSGGHPNTEAFF
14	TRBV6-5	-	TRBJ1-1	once	TGTGCCAGTAAGCAGGGTGTGGTGAACACTGAAGCTTTCTTT	CASKQGVVNTEAFF
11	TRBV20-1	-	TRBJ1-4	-	TGCAGTGCTAGGGACGGGGTCTCCCTGTTTTTT	CSARDGVSLFF
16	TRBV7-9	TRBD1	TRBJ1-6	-	TGTGCCAGCACCACTCTCTTGGAGACAGGGGTCTCACCCCTCCACTTT	CASTTLLETGVSPLHF
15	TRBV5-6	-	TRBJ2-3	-	TGTGCCAGCAACCTTCTAGCGCCAGGCACAGATACGCAGTATTTT	CASNLLAPGTDTQYF
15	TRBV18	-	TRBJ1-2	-	TGTGCCAGCTCACCGGGAGGTAACCTATTCTATGGCTACACCTTC	CASSPGGNLFYGYTF
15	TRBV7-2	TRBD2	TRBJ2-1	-	TGTGCCAGCAGCGGGACTAGCGGGGGGATGTATGAGCAGTTCTTC	CASSGTSGGMYEQFF
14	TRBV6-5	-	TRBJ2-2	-	TGTGCCAGCAGGATACAGGCGAACACCGGGGAGCTGTTTTTT	CASRIQANTGELFF
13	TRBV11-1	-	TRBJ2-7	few	TGTGCCAGCAGCCTAGACAGGTACTACGAGCAGTACTTC	CASSLDRYYEQYF
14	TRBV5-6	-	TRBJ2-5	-	TGTGCCAGCAGCTTGTGGGGTAGGGAGGAGACCCAGTACTTC	CASSLWGREETQYF
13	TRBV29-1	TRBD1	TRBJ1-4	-	TGCAGCGTTGTACGAGACAGGGGGCAAAAACTGTTTTTT	CSVVRDRGQKLFF
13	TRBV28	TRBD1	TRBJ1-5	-	TGTGCCAGCAGGCAGGGGGCGCTACAGCCCCAGCATTTT	CASRQGALQPQHF
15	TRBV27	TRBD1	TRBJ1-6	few	TGTGCCAGCAGTGCACCAACAGGGGGCTGGTCACCCCTCCACTTT	CASSAPTGGWSPLHF
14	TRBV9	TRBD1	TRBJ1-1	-	TGTGCCAGCAGCTTTGGACAGGGGAGCACTGAAGCTTTCTTT	CASSFGQGSTEAFF
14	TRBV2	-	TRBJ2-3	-	TGTGCCAGCAGTGAGATTCAGAACACAGATACGCAGTATTTT	CASSEIQNTDTQYF
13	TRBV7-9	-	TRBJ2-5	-	TGTGCCAGCAGCTACAGGCTAGGGGAGACCCAGTACTTC	CASSYRLGETQYF
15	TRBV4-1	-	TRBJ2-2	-	TGCGCCAGCAGCCAAGAGCCAGGAGGTCCCGGGGAGCTGTTTTTT	CASSQEPGGPGELFF
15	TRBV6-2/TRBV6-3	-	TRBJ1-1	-	TGTGCCAGCAGTTCCTTCGCGACACCCAACACTGAAGCTTTCTTT	CASSSFATPNTEAFF
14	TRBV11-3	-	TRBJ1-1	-	TGTGCCAGCAGCTTAGGCGGAATGAACACTGAAGCTTTCTTT	CASSLGGMNTEAFF